This T cell receptor beta chain stems from a study of siplizumab effects on memory and regulatory T cells. Study conclusions and caveats: In roughly 75-96% of proliferating CD4+ or CD8+ clones, a naive or memory phenotype could not be assigned.

From germline, CDR1 is SEHNR and CDR2 FQNEAQ (reference sequence). The CDR3 length is 15 residues. Trimming took 5 bases from V and 6 from J; bases not matched to a gene: 4. With respect to this clone: Its antigen is unknown.

Assays captured roughly 110,000 TCR templates per sample. Method: immunoSEQ multiplex PCR; TCRdb's copy keeps in-frame clones and lacks some. This sample has roughly 68,000 clones, with roughly 85% found just once. Sequencing was performed on memory CD4+ T cells sorted from blood. This clonotype was obtained from a human donor in good health. The gene calls are TRBV7-9 and TRBJ1-6, with 10 bases aligning to TRBD1. In nucleotides, the CDR3 is TGTGCCAGCAGCACGGGACAGGGGAGTAATTCACCCCTCCACTTT. This codes for CASSTGQGSNSPLHF.